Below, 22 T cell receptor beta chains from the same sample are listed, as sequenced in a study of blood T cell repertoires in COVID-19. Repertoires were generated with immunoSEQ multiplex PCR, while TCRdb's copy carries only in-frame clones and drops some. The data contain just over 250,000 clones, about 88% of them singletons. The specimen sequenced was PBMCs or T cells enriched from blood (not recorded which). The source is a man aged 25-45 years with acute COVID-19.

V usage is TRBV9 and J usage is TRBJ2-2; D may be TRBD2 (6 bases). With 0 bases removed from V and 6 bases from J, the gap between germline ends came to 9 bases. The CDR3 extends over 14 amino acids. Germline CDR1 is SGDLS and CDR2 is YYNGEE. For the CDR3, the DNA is TGTGCCAGCAGCGTAGCCGGGAGAGCCGGGGAGCTGTTTTTT. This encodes CASSVAGRAGELFF. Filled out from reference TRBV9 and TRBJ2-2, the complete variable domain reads DSGVTQTPKHLITATGQRVTLRCSPRSGDLSVYWYQQSLDQGLQFLIQYYNGEERAKGNILERFSAQQFPDLHSELNLSSLELGDSALYFCASSVAGRAGELFFGEGSRLTVL.

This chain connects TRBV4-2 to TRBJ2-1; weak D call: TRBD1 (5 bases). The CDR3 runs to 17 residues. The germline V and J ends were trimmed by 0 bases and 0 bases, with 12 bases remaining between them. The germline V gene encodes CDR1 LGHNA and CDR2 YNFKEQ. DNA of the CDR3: TGTGCCAGCAGCCAAGAAGGGGCGGCTAGCTCCTACAATGAGCAGTTCTTC. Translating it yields CASSQEGAASSYNEQFF.

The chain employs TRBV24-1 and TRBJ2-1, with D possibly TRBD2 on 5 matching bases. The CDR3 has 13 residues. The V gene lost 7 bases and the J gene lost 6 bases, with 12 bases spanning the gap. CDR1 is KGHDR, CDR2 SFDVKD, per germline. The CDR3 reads CATSPGMTNEQFF. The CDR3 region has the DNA TGTGCCACCAGCCCCGGGATGACCAATGAGCAGTTCTTC.

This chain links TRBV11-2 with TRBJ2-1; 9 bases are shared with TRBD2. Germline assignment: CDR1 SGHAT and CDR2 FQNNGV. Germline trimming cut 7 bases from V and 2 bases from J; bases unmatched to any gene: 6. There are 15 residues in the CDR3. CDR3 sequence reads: CASTSSGNPYNEQFF. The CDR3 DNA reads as TGTGCCAGCACCTCTAGCGGGAACCCCTACAATGAGCAGTTCTTC.

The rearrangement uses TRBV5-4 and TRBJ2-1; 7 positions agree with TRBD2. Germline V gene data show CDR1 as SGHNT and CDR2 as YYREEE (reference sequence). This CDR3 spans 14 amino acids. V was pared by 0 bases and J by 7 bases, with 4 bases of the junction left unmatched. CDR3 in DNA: TGTGCCAGCAGCTTGGAGGGGAGGGAAAATGAGCAGTTCTTC. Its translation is CASSLEGRENEQFF.

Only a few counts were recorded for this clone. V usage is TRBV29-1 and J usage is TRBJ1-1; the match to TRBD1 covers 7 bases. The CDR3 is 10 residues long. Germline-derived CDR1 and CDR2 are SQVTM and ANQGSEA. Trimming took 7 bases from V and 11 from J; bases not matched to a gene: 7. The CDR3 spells CSARQGLAFF. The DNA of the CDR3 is TGCAGCGCCCGACAGGGCCTCGCTTTCTTT.

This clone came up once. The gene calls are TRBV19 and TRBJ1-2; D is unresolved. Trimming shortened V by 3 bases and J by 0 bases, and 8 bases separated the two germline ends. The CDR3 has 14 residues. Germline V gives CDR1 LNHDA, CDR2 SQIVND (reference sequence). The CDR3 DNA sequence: TGTGCCAGTAGTATCCCGTCTGCTAACTATGGCTACACCTTC. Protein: CASSIPSANYGYTF.

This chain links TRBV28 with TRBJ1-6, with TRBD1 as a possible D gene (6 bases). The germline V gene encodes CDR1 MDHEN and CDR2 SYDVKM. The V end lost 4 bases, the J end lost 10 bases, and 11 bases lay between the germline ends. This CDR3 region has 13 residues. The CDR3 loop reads CASSSPGVSPLHF. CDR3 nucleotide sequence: TGTGCCAGCAGTTCGCCAGGGGTGTCACCCCTCCACTTT.

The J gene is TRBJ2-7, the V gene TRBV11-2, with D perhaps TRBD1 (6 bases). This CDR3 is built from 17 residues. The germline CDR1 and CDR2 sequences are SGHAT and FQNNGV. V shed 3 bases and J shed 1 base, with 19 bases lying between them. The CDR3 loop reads CASSFRAGTHKSYEQYV. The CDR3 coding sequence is TGTGCCAGCAGCTTCCGGGCCGGGACACATAAATCCTACGAGCAGTACGTC.

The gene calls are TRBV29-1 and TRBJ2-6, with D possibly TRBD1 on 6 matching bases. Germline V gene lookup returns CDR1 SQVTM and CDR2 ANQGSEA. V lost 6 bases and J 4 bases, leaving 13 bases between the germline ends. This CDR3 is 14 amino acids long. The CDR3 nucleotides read TGCAGCGTAAGAACAGGGTCGGGGGCCAACGTCCTGACTTTC. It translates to CSVRTGSGANVLTF. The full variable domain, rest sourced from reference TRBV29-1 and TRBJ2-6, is SAVISQKPSRDICQRGTSLTIQCQVDSQVTMMFWYRQQPGQSLTLIATANQGSEATYESGFVIDKFPISRPNLTFSTLTVSNMSPEDSSIYLCSVRTGSGANVLTFGAGSRLTVL.

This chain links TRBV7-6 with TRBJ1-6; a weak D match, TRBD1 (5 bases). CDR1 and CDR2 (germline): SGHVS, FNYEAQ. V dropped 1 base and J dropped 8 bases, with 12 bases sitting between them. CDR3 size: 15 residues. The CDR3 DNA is TGTGCCAGCAGCTTAGGCTTGGGGGGGGATTCACCCCTCCACTTT. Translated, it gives CASSLGLGGDSPLHF.

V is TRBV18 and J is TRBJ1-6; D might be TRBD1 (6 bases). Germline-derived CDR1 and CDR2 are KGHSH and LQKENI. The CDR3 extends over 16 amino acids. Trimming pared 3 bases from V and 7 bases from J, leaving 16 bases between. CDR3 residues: CASSPQELGANSPLHF. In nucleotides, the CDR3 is TGTGCCAGCTCACCGCAGGAGTTGGGGGCCAATTCACCCCTCCACTTT.

CDR3 residues: CASSTEQGAVGYTF. The CDR3 DNA reads as TGTGCCAGCAGCACCGAACAGGGGGCGGTCGGCTACACCTTC. This chain connects TRBV5-4 to TRBJ1-2; 9 bases fit TRBD1. Trimming at V came to 4 bases and at J to 8 bases, leaving 9 bases not matched to a gene. The CDR3 contains 14 residues. The germline V gene has CDR1 SGHNT and CDR2 YYREEE (reference sequence).

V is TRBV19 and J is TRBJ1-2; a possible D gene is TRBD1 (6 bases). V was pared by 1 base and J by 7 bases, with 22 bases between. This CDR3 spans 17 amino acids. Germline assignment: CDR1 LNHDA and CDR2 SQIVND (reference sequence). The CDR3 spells CASSIGDTGRPPGGYTF. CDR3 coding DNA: TGTGCCAGTAGTATAGGGGACACGGGACGGCCCCCGGGTGGCTACACCTTC.

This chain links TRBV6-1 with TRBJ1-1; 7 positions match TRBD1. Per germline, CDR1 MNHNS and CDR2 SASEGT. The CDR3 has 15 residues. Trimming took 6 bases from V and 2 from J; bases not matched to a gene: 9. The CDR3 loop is CASRLLRGFNTEAFF. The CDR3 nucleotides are TGTGCCAGCAGACTACTCAGGGGGTTCAACACTGAAGCTTTCTTT.

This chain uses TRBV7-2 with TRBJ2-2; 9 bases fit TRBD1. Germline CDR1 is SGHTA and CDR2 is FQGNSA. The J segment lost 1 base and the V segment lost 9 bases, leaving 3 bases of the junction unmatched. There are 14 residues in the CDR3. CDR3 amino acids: CASTGGRNTGELFF. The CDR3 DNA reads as TGTGCCAGTACAGGGGGCCGGAACACCGGGGAGCTGTTTTTT.

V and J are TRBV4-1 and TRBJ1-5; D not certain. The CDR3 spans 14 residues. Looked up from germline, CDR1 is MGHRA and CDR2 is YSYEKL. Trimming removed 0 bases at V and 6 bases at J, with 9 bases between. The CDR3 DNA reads TGCGCCAGCAGCCAAGATTACGGGTTTCAGCCCCAGCATTTT. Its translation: CASSQDYGFQPQHF.

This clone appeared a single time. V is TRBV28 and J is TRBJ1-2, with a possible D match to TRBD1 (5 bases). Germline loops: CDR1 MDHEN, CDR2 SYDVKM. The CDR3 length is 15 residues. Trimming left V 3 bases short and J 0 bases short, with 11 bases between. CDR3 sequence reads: CASSLSGKANYGYTF. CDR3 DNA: TGTGCCAGCAGTTTGTCAGGGAAGGCTAACTATGGCTACACCTTC.

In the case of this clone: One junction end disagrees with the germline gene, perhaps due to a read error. The CDR3 region is CASSPQGGGRAGDTQYF. CDR3 nucleotide sequence: TGTGCCAGCAGCCCCCAAGGGGGTGGTCGGGCAGGGGATACGCAGTATTTT. The J gene is TRBJ2-3, the V gene TRBV5-1; D is possibly TRBD1 (6 bases). This CDR3 has 17 residues. Germline V CDR1 and CDR2: SGHRS, YFSETQ. Full variable domain (remainder filled in from reference TRBV5-1 and TRBJ2-3): KAGVTQTPRYLIKTRGQQVTLSCSPISGHRSVSWYQQTPGQGLQFLFEYFSETQRNKGNFPGRFSGRQFSNSRSEMNVSTLELGDSALYLCASSPQGGGRAGDTQYFGPGTRLTVL.

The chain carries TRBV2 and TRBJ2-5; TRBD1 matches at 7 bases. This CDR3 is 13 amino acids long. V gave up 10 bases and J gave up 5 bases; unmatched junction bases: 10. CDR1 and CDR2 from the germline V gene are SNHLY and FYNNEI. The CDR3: CAIQRDRVETQYF. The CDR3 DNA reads TGTGCCATCCAACGAGACAGGGTGGAGACCCAGTACTTC.

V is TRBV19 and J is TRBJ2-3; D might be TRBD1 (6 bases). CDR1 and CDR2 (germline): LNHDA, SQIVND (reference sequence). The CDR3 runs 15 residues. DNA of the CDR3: TGTACCACCCAGCGAGCCGGGACACCAGATGATACGCAGTATTTT. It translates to CTTQRAGTPDDTQYF.

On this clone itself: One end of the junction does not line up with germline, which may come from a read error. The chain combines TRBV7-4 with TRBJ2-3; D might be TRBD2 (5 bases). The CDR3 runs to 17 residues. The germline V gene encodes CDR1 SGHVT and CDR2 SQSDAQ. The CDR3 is CASRLAWTPRFTDTQYF. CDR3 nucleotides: TGTGCCAGCAGGTTAGCATGGACTCCACGCTTCACAGATACGCAGTATTTT. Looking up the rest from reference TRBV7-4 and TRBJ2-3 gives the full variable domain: GAGVSQSPRYKVAKRGRDVALRCDSISGHVTLYWYRQTLGQGSEVLTYSQSDAQRDKSGRPSGRFSAERPERSVSTLKIQRTEQGDSAVYLCASRLAWTPRFTDTQYFGPGTRLTVL.